This T cell receptor beta chain was sequenced in a study of blood T cells in healthy people across ages. This clonotype was picked up many times. Primers used in a second PCR of roughly 6 to 11 cycles were a sample-barcoded 5' primer and a J-beta primer mix. TCRdb re-called the 5' RACE reads with MiXCR, one entry per CDR3 protein. The table lists 1.5 million to 2 million distinct CDR3 sequences, 28% of them singletons. The germline V gene encodes CDR1 SQVTM and CDR2 ANQGSEA. This CDR3 contains 13 residues. V was pared by 8 bases and J by 7 bases, with 20 bases between. The specimen sequenced was blood. The sequence was obtained from a woman aged 30 to 39 in good health. This chain connects TRBV29-1 to TRBJ2-5, with D possibly matching TRBD2 (5 bases). CDR3 residues: CSIAPSGIGTQYF. In nucleotides, the CDR3 is TGCAGCATAGCCCCCTCGGGAATAGGGACCCAGTACTTC.